This TCR beta chain is from a study of CD8 T cells in ankylosing spondylitis. Whole-study results and caveats: A motif in TCR beta, a set of about 8 highly homologous variants, appeared characteristic of ankylosing spondylitis blood.

This clonotype was seen many times. No antigen is known for it. TCRdb recomputed calls from the 5' RACE reads with MiXCR, one row per CDR3 protein. This sample has fewer than 650,000 distinct CDR3 sequences; about 13% occur once, and the top ten carry around 7%. This CDR3 has 13 amino acids. V lost 5 bases and J lost 6; bases outside the gene matches: 4. Germline V CDR1 and CDR2: SGHDT, YYEEEE. This TCR was sampled from a male donor with ankylosing spondylitis. The specimen was blood, either unsorted or a sorted T cell fraction (not recorded which). The V gene is TRBV5-6, the J gene TRBJ1-1; 10 nucleotides align to TRBD1. CDR3 sequence (DNA): TGTGCCAGCAGGGGGGACAGGGGAGCTGAAGCTTTCTTT. Encoded protein: CASRGDRGAEAFF.